Listed here is a single T cell receptor beta chain. Measured with immunoSEQ multiplex PCR; TCRdb has only the in-frame clones, and not every one. The sample contains 300,000 to 400,000 clones, about 88% of which appear only once. The data belong to a study of Ad26.COV2.S vaccination and SARS-CoV-2 variants. Germline V lookup: CDR1 MNHEY, CDR2 SVGAGI. V was pared by 6 bases and J by 5 bases, with 16 bases between. This CDR3 contains 14 residues. The treatment was: 15 to 20 received Ad26.COV2.S at low or high dose, single or two shots; about 5 received placebo; per-sample allocation not given. Samples analyzed were those drawn on day 63 after the first vaccine or placebo injection.

The clonotype originates from a person between 18 and 59 years old who received the Ad26.COV2.S COVID-19 vaccine or a placebo. Sequenced material: peripheral blood, taken in a trial of Ad26.COV2.S vaccine versus placebo. The chain has TRBV6-5 and TRBJ1-2, with D unresolved. The CDR3 is CASSRNAGGYGYTF. The DNA for the CDR3 is TGTGCCAGCAGCCGAAACGCAGGAGGGTATGGCTACACCTTC.